This T cell receptor beta chain emerged from a study of metastatic and nonmetastatic thyroid tumors. TCRdb re-analyzed the PCR reads using MiXCR. Found here are tens of thousands of clones, over 9.5% of them singletons; the top ten hold 20% to 25%. Germline loops: CDR1 MNHEY, CDR2 SMNVEV (reference sequence). This CDR3 has 13 amino acids. V dropped 5 bases and J dropped 0 bases, with 8 bases sitting between them. Before thyroid surgery, none of the patients had received any treatment. V and J are TRBV27 and TRBJ2-7; D call uncertain. The TCR originated in a female donor with papillary thyroid cancer or a benign thyroid nodule (not recorded which). Some clones in this sample may be carry-over from other donors' samples. The source material was blood. This CDR3 reads CASSPTTSYEQYF. The CDR3 coding sequence is TGTGCCAGCAGTCCGACAACCTCCTACGAGCAGTACTTC.